This is a list of T cell receptor beta chains from one sample in a study of graft-versus-host responses after intestinal transplantation. The protocol was immunoSEQ multiplex PCR, while the TCRdb copy is restricted to in-frame clones and leaves out a portion. This table holds 60,000 to 80,000 clones, around 90% found once. The antigens for these receptors are not known. This material consisted of unstimulated CD8+ T cells sorted from spleen or lymph node cells, taken before intestinal transplant. These receptors originate from a human donor who received an intestinal transplant. Each CDR3 is given with its conserved first and last residue. The D gene is left open where the match is weak. Clone size appears in some rows only: once, few, many, or a class for an expanded clone.

j_call: TRBJ2-3; clone_size: once; v_call: TRBV7-9; d_call: NA; cdr3_aa: CASVERQGGSDTQYF; cdr3_nt: TGTGCCAGCGTTGAACGACAGGGAGGTTCAGATACGCAGTATTTT
j_call: TRBJ2-7; clone_size: NA; v_call: TRBV5-8; d_call: NA; cdr3_aa: CASSFGGSSYEQYF; cdr3_nt: TGTGCCAGCAGCTTTGGGGGGAGCTCCTACGAGCAGTACTTC
j_call: TRBJ1-1; clone_size: NA; v_call: TRBV7-8; d_call: NA; cdr3_aa: CASSARGKESILNTEAFF; cdr3_nt: TGTGCCAGCAGCGCAAGGGGTAAGGAGAGTATTTTGAACACTGAAGCTTTCTTT
j_call: TRBJ1-1; clone_size: NA; v_call: TRBV7-9; d_call: NA; cdr3_aa: CASSLGATEAFF; cdr3_nt: TGTGCCAGCAGCTTGGGGGCGACTGAAGCTTTCTTT
j_call: TRBJ2-3; clone_size: NA; v_call: TRBV9; d_call: NA; cdr3_aa: CASSVGDSADTQYF; cdr3_nt: TGTGCCAGCAGCGTAGGTGATAGCGCAGATACGCAGTATTTT
j_call: TRBJ2-5; clone_size: NA; v_call: TRBV7-9; d_call: NA; cdr3_aa: CASSLGPAETQYF; cdr3_nt: TGTGCCAGCAGCTTAGGCCCAGCGGAGACCCAGTACTTC
j_call: TRBJ1-1; clone_size: NA; v_call: TRBV7-6; d_call: TRBD1; cdr3_aa: CASSPGQGLTEAFF; cdr3_nt: TGTGCCAGCAGCCCAGGACAGGGGTTGACTGAAGCTTTCTTT
j_call: TRBJ1-4; clone_size: NA; v_call: TRBV11-2; d_call: NA; cdr3_aa: CASSLAPLPAEKLFF; cdr3_nt: TGTGCCAGCAGCTTAGCCCCCCTACCCGCAGAAAAACTGTTTTTT
j_call: TRBJ2-7; clone_size: NA; v_call: TRBV7-6; d_call: NA; cdr3_aa: CASSLAPRTYEQYF; cdr3_nt: TGTGCCAGCAGCTTAGCCCCCAGGACCTACGAGCAGTACTTC
j_call: TRBJ2-1; clone_size: NA; v_call: TRBV10-3; d_call: TRBD1; cdr3_aa: CAISRGQGPYNEQFF; cdr3_nt: TGTGCCATCAGTCGAGGACAGGGTCCCTACAATGAGCAGTTCTTC
j_call: TRBJ1-2; clone_size: NA; v_call: TRBV2; d_call: TRBD1; cdr3_aa: CASDQDRGSNYGYTF; cdr3_nt: TGTGCCAGCGACCAGGACAGGGGATCTAACTATGGCTACACCTTC
j_call: TRBJ1-1; clone_size: NA; v_call: TRBV27; d_call: NA; cdr3_aa: CASSLGAYTEAFF; cdr3_nt: TGTGCCAGCAGTTTAGGGGCCTACACTGAAGCTTTCTTT
j_call: TRBJ1-1; clone_size: NA; v_call: TRBV27; d_call: NA; cdr3_aa: CASRTGNTEAFF; cdr3_nt: TGTGCCAGCAGGACGGGAAACACTGAAGCTTTCTTT
j_call: TRBJ2-7; clone_size: few; v_call: TRBV10-2; d_call: TRBD2; cdr3_aa: CASNSGGGHEQYF; cdr3_nt: TGCGCCAGCAATAGCGGGGGGGGCCACGAGCAGTACTTC
j_call: TRBJ1-1; clone_size: few; v_call: TRBV5-6; d_call: NA; cdr3_aa: CASSLDRENTEAFF; cdr3_nt: TGTGCCAGCAGCTTGGACAGGGAGAACACTGAAGCTTTCTTT
j_call: TRBJ1-5; clone_size: NA; v_call: TRBV19; d_call: NA; cdr3_aa: CATGGVNDQPQHF; cdr3_nt: TGTGCCACCGGGGGGGTGAACGATCAGCCCCAGCATTTT
j_call: TRBJ2-3; clone_size: NA; v_call: TRBV7-3; d_call: TRBD2; cdr3_aa: CASSLGLAGIDTQYF; cdr3_nt: TGTGCCAGCAGCTTGGGCCTAGCGGGGATAGATACGCAGTATTTT
j_call: TRBJ2-2; clone_size: NA; v_call: TRBV11-2; d_call: TRBD1; cdr3_aa: CASSPKPGQGGKIAGELFF; cdr3_nt: TGTGCCAGCAGCCCGAAACCGGGACAGGGGGGGAAAATCGCCGGGGAGCTGTTTTTT
j_call: TRBJ1-1; clone_size: NA; v_call: TRBV7-8; d_call: NA; cdr3_aa: CASSLGQVLGAFF; cdr3_nt: TGTGCCAGCAGCTTAGGACAGGTATTAGGAGCTTTCTTT
j_call: TRBJ1-5; clone_size: once; v_call: TRBV2; d_call: TRBD1; cdr3_aa: CASREGQGINQPQHF; cdr3_nt: TGTGCCAGCAGAGAAGGACAGGGGATAAATCAGCCCCAGCATTTT
j_call: TRBJ1-1; clone_size: NA; v_call: TRBV5-4; d_call: NA; cdr3_aa: CASSPPGGFGEAFF; cdr3_nt: TGTGCCAGCAGCCCCCCCGGGGGGTTCGGTGAAGCTTTCTTT
j_call: TRBJ2-5; clone_size: few; v_call: TRBV4-1; d_call: NA; cdr3_aa: CASSQGWGIGETQYF; cdr3_nt: TGCGCCAGCAGCCAAGGGTGGGGCATCGGGGAGACCCAGTACTTC
j_call: TRBJ1-3; clone_size: NA; v_call: TRBV6-5; d_call: NA; cdr3_aa: CASTGEFANTIYF; cdr3_nt: TGTGCCAGCACCGGGGAGTTCGCTAACACCATATATTTT
j_call: TRBJ1-1; clone_size: NA; v_call: TRBV4-1; d_call: NA; cdr3_aa: CASSQGQGGVTEAFF; cdr3_nt: TGCGCCAGCAGCCAGGGGCAGGGAGGGGTCACTGAAGCTTTCTTT
j_call: TRBJ2-7; clone_size: few; v_call: TRBV6-6; d_call: NA; cdr3_aa: CATREGALEQYF; cdr3_nt: TGTGCCACTCGGGAGGGGGCCCTCGAGCAGTACTTC